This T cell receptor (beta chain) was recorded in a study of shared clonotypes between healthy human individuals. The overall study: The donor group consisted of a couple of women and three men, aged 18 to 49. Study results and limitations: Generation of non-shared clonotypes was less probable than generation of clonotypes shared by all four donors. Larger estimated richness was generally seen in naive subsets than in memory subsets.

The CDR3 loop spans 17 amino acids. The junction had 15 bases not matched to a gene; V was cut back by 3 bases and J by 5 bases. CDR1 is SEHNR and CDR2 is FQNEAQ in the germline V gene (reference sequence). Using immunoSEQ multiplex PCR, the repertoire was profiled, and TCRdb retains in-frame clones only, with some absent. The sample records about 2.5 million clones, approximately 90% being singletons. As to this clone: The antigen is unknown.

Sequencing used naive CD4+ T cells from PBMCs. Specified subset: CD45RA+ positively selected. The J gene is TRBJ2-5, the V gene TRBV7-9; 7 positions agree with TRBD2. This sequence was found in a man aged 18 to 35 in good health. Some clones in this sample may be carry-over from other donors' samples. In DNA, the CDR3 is TGTGCCAGCAGCTTTTGGGGGGATAGCGGGCCTGTGGAGACCCAGTACTTC. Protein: CASSFWGDSGPVETQYF.